This TCR beta chain comes out of a study of regulatory T cells in long-lasting Graves disease. Documented time point: persistent/refractory GD, antithyroid drugs over 5 years with positive TRAb. Making the TCR library involved RNA that had been extracted from PBMCs. Combining iRepertoire HTBI primers with Arm-PCR of CDR3 regions, the authors built TCR beta libraries. Each CDR3 protein gets one entry after TCRdb re-called the multiplex PCR reads with MiXCR. The profile covers roughly 500,000 distinct CDR3 sequences, with 20% to 25% appearing a single time and approximately 7.8% taken by the ten largest. The germline gives CDR1 MDHEN, CDR2 SYDVKM. The ends lost 5 bases at V and 3 bases at J; junction bases unmatched: 18. The CDR3 contains 18 residues. This clonotype occurred many times. Its antigen is as yet unknown. Study outcomes and limitations: Persistent disease was characterized by preferential usage of TRBV28, TRBJ1-2 and TRBJ2-5.

The TCR sequence derives from a female donor with Graves disease. The chain couples TRBV28 to TRBJ1-1, with 7 bases aligning to TRBD1. Sequencing was performed on peripheral blood mononuclear cells (PBMCs), taken when the disease was refractory, from a patient treated with antithyroid drugs. CDR3 sequence: CASSTIAPKGGGDTEAFF. As DNA, the CDR3 is TGTGCCAGCAGTACCATAGCCCCTAAAGGGGGCGGGGACACTGAAGCTTTCTTT.